The clone carrying this TCR beta chain was seen ten or more times. Antigen: not known. TCRdb processed the 5' RACE reads anew with MiXCR; each CDR3 protein has one entry. The data show 400,000 to 550,000 distinct CDR3 sequences, about 24% seen once. The sample is drawn from a study of identical twins. Findings and caveats of the study: Excess sharing between twins was weaker in beta out-of-frame sequences.

The length of the CDR3 is 14 residues. Trimming removed 5 bases from V and 0 bases from J, with 11 bases in between. The germline V gene has CDR1 SEHNR and CDR2 FQNEAQ (reference sequence). The sample was also linked to a second study, of T cells expressing NK-cell markers. From that study: The authors sequenced eight donors, of whom seven were HCMV-seropositive and one was seronegative. Only alpha-beta TCR T cells were sorted in several experiments, using an anti-gamma-delta TCR antibody.

The TCR was taken from a woman under 30 in good health. J is TRBJ2-7 and V is TRBV7-9; D might be TRBD2 (6 bases). The sequenced sample was CD4+ T cells sorted from blood. The CDR3 region has the DNA TGTGCCAGCAGCGTCCGGGACTCCTCCTACGAGCAGTACTTC. Translation: CASSVRDSSYEQYF.